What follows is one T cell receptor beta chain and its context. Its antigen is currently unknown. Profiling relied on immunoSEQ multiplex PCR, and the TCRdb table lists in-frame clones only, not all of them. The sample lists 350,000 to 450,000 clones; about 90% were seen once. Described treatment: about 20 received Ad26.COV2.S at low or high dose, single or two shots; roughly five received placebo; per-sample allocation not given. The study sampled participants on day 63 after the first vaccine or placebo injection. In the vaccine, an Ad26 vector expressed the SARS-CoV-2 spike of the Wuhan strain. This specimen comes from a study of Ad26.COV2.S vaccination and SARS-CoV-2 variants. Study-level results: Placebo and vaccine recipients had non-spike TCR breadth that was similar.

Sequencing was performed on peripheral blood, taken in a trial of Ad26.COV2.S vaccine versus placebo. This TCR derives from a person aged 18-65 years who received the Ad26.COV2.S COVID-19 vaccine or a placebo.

CDR3 in amino acids: CASSYSRQRGPDTQYF. CDR3 nucleotides: TGTGCCAGCAGTTACTCGCGTCAGCGCGGGCCAGATACGCAGTATTTT. The chain joins TRBV6-5 to TRBJ2-3, with a tentative D call TRBD2 (5 bases). Germline V gives CDR1 MNHEY, CDR2 SVGAGI. V was cut by 0 bases and J by 4 bases, with 14 bases left in between. The CDR3 totals 16 residues.